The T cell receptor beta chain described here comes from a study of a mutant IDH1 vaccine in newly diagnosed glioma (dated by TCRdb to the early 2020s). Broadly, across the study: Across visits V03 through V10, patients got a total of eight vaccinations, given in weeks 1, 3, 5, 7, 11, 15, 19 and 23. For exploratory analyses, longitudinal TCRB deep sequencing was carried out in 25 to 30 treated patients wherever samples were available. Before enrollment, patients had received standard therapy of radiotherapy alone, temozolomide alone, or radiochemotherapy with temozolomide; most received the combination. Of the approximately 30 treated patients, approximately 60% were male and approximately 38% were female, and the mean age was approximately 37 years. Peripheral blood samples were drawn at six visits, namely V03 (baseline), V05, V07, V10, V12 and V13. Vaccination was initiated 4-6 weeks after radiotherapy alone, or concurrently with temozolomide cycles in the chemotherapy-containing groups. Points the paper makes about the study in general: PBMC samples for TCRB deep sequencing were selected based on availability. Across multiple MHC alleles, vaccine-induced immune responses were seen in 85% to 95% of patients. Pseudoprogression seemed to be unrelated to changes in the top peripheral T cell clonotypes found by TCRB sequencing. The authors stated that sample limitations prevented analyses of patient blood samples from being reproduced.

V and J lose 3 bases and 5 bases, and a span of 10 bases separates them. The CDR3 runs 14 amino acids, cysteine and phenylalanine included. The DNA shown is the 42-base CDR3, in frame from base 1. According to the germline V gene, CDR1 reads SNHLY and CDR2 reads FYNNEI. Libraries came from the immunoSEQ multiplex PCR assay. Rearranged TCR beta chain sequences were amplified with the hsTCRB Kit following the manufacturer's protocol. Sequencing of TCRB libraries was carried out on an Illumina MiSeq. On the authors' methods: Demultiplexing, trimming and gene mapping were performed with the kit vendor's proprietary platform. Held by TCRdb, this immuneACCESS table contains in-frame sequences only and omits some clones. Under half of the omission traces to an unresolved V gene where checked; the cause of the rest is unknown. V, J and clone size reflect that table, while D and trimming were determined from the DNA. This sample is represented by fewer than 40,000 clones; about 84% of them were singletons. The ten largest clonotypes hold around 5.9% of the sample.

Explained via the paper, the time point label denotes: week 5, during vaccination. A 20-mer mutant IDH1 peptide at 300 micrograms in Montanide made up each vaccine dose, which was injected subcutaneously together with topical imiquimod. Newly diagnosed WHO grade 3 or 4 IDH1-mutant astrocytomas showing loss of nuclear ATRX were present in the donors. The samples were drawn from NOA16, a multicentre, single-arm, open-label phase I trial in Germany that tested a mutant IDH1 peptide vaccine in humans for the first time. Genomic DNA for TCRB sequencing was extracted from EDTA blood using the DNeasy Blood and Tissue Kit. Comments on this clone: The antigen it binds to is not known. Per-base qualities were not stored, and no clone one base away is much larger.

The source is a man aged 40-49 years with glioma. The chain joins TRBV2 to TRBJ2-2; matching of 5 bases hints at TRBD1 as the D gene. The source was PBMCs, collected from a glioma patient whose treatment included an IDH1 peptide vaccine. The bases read TGTGCCAGCAGTGAGCAGGGAAGGACCGGGGAGCTGTTTTTT. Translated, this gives CASSEQGRTGELFF.